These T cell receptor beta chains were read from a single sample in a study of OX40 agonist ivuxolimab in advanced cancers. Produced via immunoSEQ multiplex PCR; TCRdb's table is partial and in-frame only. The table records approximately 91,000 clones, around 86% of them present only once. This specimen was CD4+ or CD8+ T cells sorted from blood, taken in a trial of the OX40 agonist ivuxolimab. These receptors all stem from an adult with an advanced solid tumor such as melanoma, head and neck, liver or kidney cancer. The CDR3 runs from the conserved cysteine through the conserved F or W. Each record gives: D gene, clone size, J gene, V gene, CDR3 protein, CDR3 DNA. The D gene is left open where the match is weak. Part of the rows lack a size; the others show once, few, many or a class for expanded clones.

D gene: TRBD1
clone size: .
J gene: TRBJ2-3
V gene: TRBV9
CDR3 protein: CASSVEAGGASTDTQYF
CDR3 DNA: TGTGCCAGCAGCGTAGAGGCAGGGGGCGCGAGCACAGATACGCAGTATTTT

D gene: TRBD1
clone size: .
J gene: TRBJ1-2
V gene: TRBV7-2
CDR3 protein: CASSLGQGGYTF
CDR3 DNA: TGTGCCAGCAGCTTAGGACAGGGCGGCTACACCTTC

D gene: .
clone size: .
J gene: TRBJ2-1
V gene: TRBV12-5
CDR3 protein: CASGLNRAGPRGEQFF
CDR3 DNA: TGTGCTAGTGGTTTGAACAGGGCGGGACCCCGGGGTGAGCAGTTCTTC

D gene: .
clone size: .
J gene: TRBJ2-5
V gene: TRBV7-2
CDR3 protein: CASSPRTSETQYF
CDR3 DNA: TGTGCCAGCAGCCCCCGGACCTCGGAGACCCAGTACTTC

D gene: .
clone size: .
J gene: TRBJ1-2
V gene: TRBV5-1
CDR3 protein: CASSEQTGSYGYTF
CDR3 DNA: TGCGCCAGCAGCGAACAAACGGGGAGCTATGGCTACACCTTC

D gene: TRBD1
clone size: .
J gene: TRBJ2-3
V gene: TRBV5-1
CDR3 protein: CASSFLGQGPAGADTQYF
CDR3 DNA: TGCGCCAGCAGCTTCCTGGGACAGGGGCCCGCCGGTGCAGATACGCAGTATTTT

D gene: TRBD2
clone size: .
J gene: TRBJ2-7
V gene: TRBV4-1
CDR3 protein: CASALRKGGYEQYF
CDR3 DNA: TGCGCCAGCGCCCTGAGGAAGGGAGGGTACGAGCAGTACTTC

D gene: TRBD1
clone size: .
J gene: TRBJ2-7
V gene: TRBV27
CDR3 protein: CASSLGTGGGEQYF
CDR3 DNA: TGTGCCAGCAGTTTAGGGACAGGGGGTGGCGAGCAGTACTTC

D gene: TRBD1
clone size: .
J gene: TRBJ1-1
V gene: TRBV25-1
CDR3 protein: CASSVNLGTGNTEAFF
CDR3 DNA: TGTGCCAGCAGTGTAAACCTAGGGACAGGGAACACTGAAGCTTTCTTT

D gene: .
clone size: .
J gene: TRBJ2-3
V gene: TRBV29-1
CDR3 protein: CSVVRQPLQSTDTQYF
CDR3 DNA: TGCAGCGTTGTTAGACAGCCATTGCAAAGCACAGATACGCAGTATTTT

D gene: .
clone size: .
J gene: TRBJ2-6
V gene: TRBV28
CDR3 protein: CASSPQGPSSGANVLTF
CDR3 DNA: TGTGCCAGCAGTCCACAGGGTCCCAGCTCTGGGGCCAACGTCCTGACTTTC

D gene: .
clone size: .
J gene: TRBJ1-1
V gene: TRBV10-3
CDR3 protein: CAISDYRKANTEAFF
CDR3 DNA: TGTGCCATCAGTGACTACAGGAAGGCGAACACTGAAGCTTTCTTT

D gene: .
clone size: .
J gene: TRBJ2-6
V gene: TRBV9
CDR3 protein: CASSSLGGGSGANVLTF
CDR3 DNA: TGTGCCAGTTCTTCCCTGGGAGGGGGCTCTGGGGCCAACGTCCTGACTTTC

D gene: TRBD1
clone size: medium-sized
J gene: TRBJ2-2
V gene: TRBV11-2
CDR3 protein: CASSPLGQRTGELFF
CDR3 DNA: TGTGCCAGCAGCCCTCTGGGACAGCGCACCGGGGAGCTGTTTTTT

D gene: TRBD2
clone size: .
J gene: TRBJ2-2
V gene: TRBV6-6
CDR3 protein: CASSYAGGSTGELFF
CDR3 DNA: TGTGCCAGCAGTTACGCGGGGGGATCCACCGGGGAGCTGTTTTTT

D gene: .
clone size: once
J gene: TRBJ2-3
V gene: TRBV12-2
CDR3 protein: CASRLPRDVMPDTQYF
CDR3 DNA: TGTGCAAGTCGCTTACCCCGGGACGTTATGCCAGATACGCAGTATTTT

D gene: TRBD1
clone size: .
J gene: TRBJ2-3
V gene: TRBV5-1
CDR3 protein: CASSDSRGPDTQYF
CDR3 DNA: TGCGCCAGCAGCGACTCCAGGGGGCCAGATACGCAGTATTTT

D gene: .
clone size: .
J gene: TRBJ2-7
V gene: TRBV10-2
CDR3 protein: CASSDQGGPYEQYF
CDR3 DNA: TGCGCCAGCAGCGACCAGGGGGGGCCCTACGAGCAGTACTTC

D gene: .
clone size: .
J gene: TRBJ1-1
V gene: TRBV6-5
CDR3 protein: CASSFGGSTEAFF
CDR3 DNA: TGTGCCAGCAGTTTCGGGGGGAGCACTGAAGCTTTCTTT

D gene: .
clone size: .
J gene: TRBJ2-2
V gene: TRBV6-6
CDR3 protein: CASRLTGELFF
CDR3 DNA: TGTGCCAGCAGACTAACCGGGGAGCTGTTTTTT

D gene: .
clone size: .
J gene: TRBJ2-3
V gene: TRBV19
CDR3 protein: CASRGAQPTQYF
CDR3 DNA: TGTGCCAGTAGAGGAGCACAGCCTACGCAGTATTTT

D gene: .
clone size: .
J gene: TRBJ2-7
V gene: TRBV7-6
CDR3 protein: CASSSIVNEQYF
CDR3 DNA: TGTGCCAGCAGCTCAATTGTAAACGAGCAGTACTTC

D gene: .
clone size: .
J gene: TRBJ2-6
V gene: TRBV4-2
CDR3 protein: CASSQDPSGANVLTF
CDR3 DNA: TGTGCCAGCAGCCAAGATCCTTCTGGGGCCAACGTCCTGACTTTC

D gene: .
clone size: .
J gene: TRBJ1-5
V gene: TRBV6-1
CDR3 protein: CASSELGDNQPQHF
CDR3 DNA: TGTGCCAGCAGTGAACTGGGGGACAATCAGCCCCAGCATTTT

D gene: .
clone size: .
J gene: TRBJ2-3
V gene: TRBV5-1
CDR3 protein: CASSPGGTDTQYF
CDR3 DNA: TGCGCCAGCAGCCCCGGGGGCACAGATACGCAGTATTTT

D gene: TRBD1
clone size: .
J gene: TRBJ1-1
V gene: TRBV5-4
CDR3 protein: CASSWTGGARTEAFF
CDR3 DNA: TGTGCCAGCAGCTGGACAGGGGGCGCGCGGACTGAAGCTTTCTTT

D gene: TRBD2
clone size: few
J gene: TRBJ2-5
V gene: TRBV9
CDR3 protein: CASSPIAGGQETQYF
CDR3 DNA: TGTGCCAGCAGCCCTATAGCGGGGGGCCAGGAGACCCAGTACTTC

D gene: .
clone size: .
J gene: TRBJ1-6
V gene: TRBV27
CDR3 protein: CASSFNAYNSPLHF
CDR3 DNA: TGTGCCAGCAGTTTTAACGCCTATAATTCACCCCTCCACTTT

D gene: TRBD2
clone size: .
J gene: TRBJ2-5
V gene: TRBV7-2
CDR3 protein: CASSSSGKRETQYF
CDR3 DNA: TGTGCCAGCAGCTCCAGCGGGAAGAGGGAGACCCAGTACTTC

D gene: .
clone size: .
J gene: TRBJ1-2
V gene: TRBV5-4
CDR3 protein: CASSLIQSNGYTF
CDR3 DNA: TGTGCCAGCAGCTTGATTCAATCCAATGGCTACACCTTC

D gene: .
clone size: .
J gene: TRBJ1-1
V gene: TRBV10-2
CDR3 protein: CASSAGANTEAFF
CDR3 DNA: TGCGCCAGCAGTGCCGGGGCGAACACTGAAGCTTTCTTT

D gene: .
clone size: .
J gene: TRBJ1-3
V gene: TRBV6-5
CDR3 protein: CASTRYRGSTIYF
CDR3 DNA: TGTGCCAGCACTAGATACCGGGGAAGCACCATATATTTT

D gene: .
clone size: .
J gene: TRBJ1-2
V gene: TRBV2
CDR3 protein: CASSEDQINYGYTF
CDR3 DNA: TGTGCCAGCAGTGAAGATCAGATTAACTATGGCTACACCTTC

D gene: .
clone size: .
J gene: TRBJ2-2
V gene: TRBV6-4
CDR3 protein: CASSKDRATGELFF
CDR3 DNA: TGTGCCAGCAGTAAGGACAGAGCCACCGGGGAGCTGTTTTTT

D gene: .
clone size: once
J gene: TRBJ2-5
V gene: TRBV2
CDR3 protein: CASSRDGGAQYF
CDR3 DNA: TGTGCCAGCAGTCGTGACGGGGGTGCCCAGTACTTC

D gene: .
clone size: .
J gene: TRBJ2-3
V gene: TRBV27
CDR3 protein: CASSPGTPGAPDTQYF
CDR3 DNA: TGTGCCAGCAGTCCCGGGACTCCCGGTGCGCCAGATACGCAGTATTTT

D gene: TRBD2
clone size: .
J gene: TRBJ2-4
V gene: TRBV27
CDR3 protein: CASRGLASGKNIQYF
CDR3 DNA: TGTGCCAGCAGAGGACTAGCGAGTGGCAAAAACATTCAGTACTTC

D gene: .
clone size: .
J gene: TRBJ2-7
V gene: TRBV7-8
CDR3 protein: CASSLAHRNYEQYF
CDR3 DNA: TGTGCCAGCAGCTTAGCTCACAGGAACTACGAGCAGTACTTC

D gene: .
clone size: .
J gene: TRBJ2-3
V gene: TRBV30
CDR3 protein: CAWSRSLGDTQYF
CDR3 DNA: TGTGCCTGGAGCCGGAGCCTTGGGGATACGCAGTATTTT

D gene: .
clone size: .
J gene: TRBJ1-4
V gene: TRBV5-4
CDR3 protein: CASSLAWQQEKLFF
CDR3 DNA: TGTGCCAGCAGCTTGGCCTGGCAGCAGGAAAAACTGTTTTTT

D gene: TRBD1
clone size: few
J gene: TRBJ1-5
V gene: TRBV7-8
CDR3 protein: CASRTGTGRGQPQHF
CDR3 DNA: TGTGCCAGCAGGACAGGGACAGGGAGAGGTCAGCCCCAGCATTTT

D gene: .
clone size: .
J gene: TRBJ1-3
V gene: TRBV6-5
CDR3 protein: CASSLWGRGNTIYF
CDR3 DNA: TGTGCCAGCAGTTTATGGGGAAGGGGAAACACCATATATTTT

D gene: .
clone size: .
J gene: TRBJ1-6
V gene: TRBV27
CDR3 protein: CARTGLGYNSPLHF
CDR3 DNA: TGTGCCAGAACAGGGTTGGGGTATAATTCACCCCTCCACTTT

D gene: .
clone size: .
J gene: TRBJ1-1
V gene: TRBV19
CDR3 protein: CASRSEGLRGTEAFF
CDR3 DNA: TGTGCCAGCCGAAGTGAAGGGTTGAGGGGCACTGAAGCTTTCTTT

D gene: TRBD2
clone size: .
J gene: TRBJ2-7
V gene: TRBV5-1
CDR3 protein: CASSPGTSGAYSYEQYF
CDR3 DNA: TGCGCCAGCTCCCCCGGGACTAGCGGGGCCTACTCCTACGAGCAGTACTTC

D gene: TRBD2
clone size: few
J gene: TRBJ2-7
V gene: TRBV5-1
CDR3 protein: CASSFQTSPGDEQYF
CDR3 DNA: TGCGCCAGCAGCTTCCAGACTAGCCCCGGGGACGAGCAGTACTTC

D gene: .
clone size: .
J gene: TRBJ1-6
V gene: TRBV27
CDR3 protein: CASSQNTDRRGNSPLHF
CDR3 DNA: TGTGCCAGCAGTCAAAACACCGACAGGAGGGGTAATTCACCCCTCCACTTT

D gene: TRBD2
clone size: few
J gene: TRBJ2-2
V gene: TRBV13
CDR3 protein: CASSPGLAGGPRKTGELFF
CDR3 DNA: TGTGCCAGCAGCCCGGGACTAGCGGGGGGGCCTCGGAAAACCGGGGAGCTGTTTTTT

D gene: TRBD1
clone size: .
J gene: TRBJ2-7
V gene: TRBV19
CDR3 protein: CARTRRHRGYEQYF
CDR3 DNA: TGTGCCAGGACCCGACGGCACAGGGGGTACGAGCAGTACTTC

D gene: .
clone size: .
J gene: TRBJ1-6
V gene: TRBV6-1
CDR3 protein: CASSERPGDSPLHF
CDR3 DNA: TGTGCCAGCAGTGAACGCCCAGGGGATTCACCCCTCCACTTT

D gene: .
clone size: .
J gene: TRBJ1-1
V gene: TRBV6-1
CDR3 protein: CASSPWGITEAFF
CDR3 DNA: TGTGCCAGCTCTCCCTGGGGGATAACTGAAGCTTTCTTT

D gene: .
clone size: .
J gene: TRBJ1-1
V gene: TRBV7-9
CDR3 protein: CASSLVMNTEAFF
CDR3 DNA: TGTGCCAGCAGCTTAGTAATGAACACTGAAGCTTTCTTT

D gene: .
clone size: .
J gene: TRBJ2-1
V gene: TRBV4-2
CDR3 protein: CASSQEGPPSQGEQFF
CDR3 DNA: TGTGCCAGCAGCCAAGAAGGCCCCCCCTCCCAGGGTGAGCAGTTCTTC

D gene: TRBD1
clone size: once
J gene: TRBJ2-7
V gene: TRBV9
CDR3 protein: CASSVEGTASYEQYF
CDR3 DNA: TGTGCCAGCAGCGTAGAGGGGACAGCGAGCTACGAGCAGTACTTC